These 27 T cell receptor beta chains were sequenced from one sample in a study of T cells in Graves' hyperthyroidism and ophthalmopathy. TCR beta CDR3 regions were amplified from RNA. TCR CDR3 underwent first-round RT-PCR with the HTBI primer set. MiXCR, run by TCRdb on the multiplex PCR reads, gives a single entry per CDR3 protein. Of fewer than 400,000 distinct CDR3 sequences listed, 11% to 15% are singletons. Sequenced material: blood. The source of these receptors is a man aged 50 to 60 with Graves' ophthalmopathy.

The chain couples TRBV15 to TRBJ1-5; no clear D. The V gene's germline CDR1 is LNHNV and CDR2 YYDKDF (reference sequence). Trimming took 0 bases from V and 5 from J, leaving 11 bases between them. CDR3 length: 15 residues. CDR3 nucleotides: TGTGCCACCAGCAGAGATTATGGGCGCGATCAGCCCCAGCATTTT. Amino acids: CATSRDYGRDQPQHF.

This chain links TRBV6-5 with TRBJ2-3; D not certain. The V and J ends lost 0 bases and 0 bases respectively, with 4 bases between them. The germline gives CDR1 MNHEY, CDR2 SVGAGI. There are 14 residues in the CDR3. The CDR3 loop is CASSYSTSTDTQYF. The CDR3, as DNA: TGTGCCAGCAGTTACTCGACCAGCACAGATACGCAGTATTTT.

The rearrangement links TRBV7-2 to TRBJ1-5; TRBD1 agrees at 9 bases. Trimming took 6 bases from V and 9 from J; bases not matched to a gene: 15. The CDR3 is made up of 16 amino acids. Germline V gene data show CDR1 as SGHTA and CDR2 as FQGNSA. The CDR3 DNA reads TGTGCCAGCAGACCGTCCGGGACAGGGACTTCATGGCCCCAGCATTTT. Translation: CASRPSGTGTSWPQHF.

Many counts were recorded for this clonotype. CDR3 in amino acids: CASSLGVVAASGSSRETQYF. In DNA, the CDR3 is TGTGCCAGCAGTTTAGGGGTTGTGGCGGCTAGCGGGAGTTCGAGAGAGACCCAGTACTTC. The chain recombines TRBV27 with TRBJ2-5; TRBD2 aligns across 10 bases. This CDR3 region has 20 residues. Germline lookup yields CDR1 MNHEY and CDR2 SMNVEV (reference sequence). V lost 2 bases and J lost 4; bases outside the gene matches: 19.

This clonotype occurred a few times. The CDR3 DNA is TGTGCCAGCAGTGAAGTAGAAGCCTTAGATACGCAGTATTTT. It specifies CASSEVEALDTQYF. The chain couples TRBV2 to TRBJ2-3; D is uncertain. The CDR3 has 14 residues. V was shortened by 1 base and J by 5 bases, with 10 bases between the two germline ends. Per the germline V gene, CDR1 is SNHLY and CDR2 is FYNNEI. The entire variable domain, with the rest obtained from reference TRBV2 and TRBJ2-3, is as follows: EPEVTQTPSHQVTQMGQEVILRCVPISNHLYFYWYRQILGQKVEFLVSFYNNEISEKSEIFDDQFSVERPDGSNFTLKIRSTKLEDSAMYFCASSEVEALDTQYFGPGTRLTVL.

This clonotype was picked up a small number of times. This sequence joins TRBV5-1 and TRBJ2-1, with 8 nucleotides matching TRBD1. V was clipped by 0 bases and J by 7 bases; unmatched bases: 6. Germline CDR1 SGHRS, CDR2 YFSETQ. This CDR3 is 15 amino acids long. CDR3 coding DNA: TGCGCCAGCAGCTTGGGACAGGGGTGGTCGAATGAGCAGTTCTTC. It translates to CASSLGQGWSNEQFF.

Turning to this clonotype: This sequence may be a read error, since a much larger clone differs from it by one base. The chain combines TRBV20-1 with TRBJ2-1; tentative D call: TRBD1 (6 bases). With the DNA end fitting TRBJ2-7 better, the J assignment may be wrong. In germline, CDR1 is DFQATT, CDR2 SNEGSKA (reference sequence). The CDR3 is 14 residues long. CDR3 loop: CSARKPGVSNEQYF. CDR3 nucleotide sequence: TGCAGTGCTAGGAAGCCAGGGGTAAGCAATGAGCAGTACTTC.

The rearrangement joins TRBV19 to TRBJ2-5; the D is unclear. V was trimmed by 8 bases and J by 5 bases, leaving 9 bases between them. The CDR3 covers 11 residues. CDR1 and CDR2 (germline): LNHDA, SQIVND (reference sequence). The chain's CDR3 is CASGGRETQYF. The CDR3, as DNA: TGTGCCAGTGGTGGAAGGGAGACCCAGTACTTC. The entire variable domain, with the rest obtained from reference TRBV19 and TRBJ2-5, is as follows: DGGITQSPKYLFRKEGQNVTLSCEQNLNHDAMYWYRQDPGQGLRLIYYSQIVNDFQKGDIAEGYSVSREKKESFPLTVTSAQKNPTAFYLCASGGRETQYFGPGTRLLVL.

This clonotype has a count of ten or more. The chain has TRBV18 and TRBJ1-1, with D possibly being TRBD1 (5 bases). V lost 1 base and J lost 5, with 8 bases in between. The germline V gene has CDR1 KGHSH and CDR2 LQKENI. The CDR3 sequence is 13 residues long. The CDR3 sequence: CASSPQGATEAFF. The CDR3 nucleotides are TGTGCCAGCTCACCACAAGGGGCTACTGAAGCTTTCTTT.

This clonotype was recorded at least ten times. The chain employs TRBV12-3 or TRBV12-4 and TRBJ2-3; D is possibly TRBD2 (6 bases). CDR3 size: 14 residues. The V gene lost 5 bases and the J gene lost 2 bases, with 11 bases spanning the gap. CDR3 DNA sequence: TGTGCCAGCAGTCGGGACTTGTACACAGATACGCAGTATTTT. It yields the protein CASSRDLYTDTQYF.

This clonotype was recorded many times. The chain combines TRBV2 with TRBJ2-3; a weak D match, TRBD1 (6 bases). This CDR3 is 15 amino acids long. V was cut by 2 bases and J by 2 bases, with 11 bases left in between. Germline CDR1 reads SNHLY; CDR2 reads FYNNEI. CDR3 DNA: TGTGCCAGCAGTGAATTTGGACAGATCACAGATACGCAGTATTTT. Translating gives CASSEFGQITDTQYF. The whole variable domain, filled in from reference TRBV2 and TRBJ2-3, reads EPEVTQTPSHQVTQMGQEVILRCVPISNHLYFYWYRQILGQKVEFLVSFYNNEISEKSEIFDDQFSVERPDGSNFTLKIRSTKLEDSAMYFCASSEFGQITDTQYFGPGTRLTVL.

The table lists this clonotype with a few counts. This rearrangement joins TRBV3-1 to TRBJ2-7, with D possibly matching TRBD2 (5 bases). The V end was cut by 4 bases, the J end by 4 bases, with 17 bases between. Germline CDR1 is LGHDT and CDR2 is YNNKEL (reference sequence). The CDR3 extends over 15 amino acids. The CDR3: CASSPGNSARYEQYF. CDR3 nucleotides: TGTGCCAGCAGCCCCGGGAACTCAGCTAGGTACGAGCAGTACTTC.

In this sample, this clonotype turned up a few times. The chain is built from TRBV27 and TRBJ2-3, with TRBD2 matching over 8 bases. The trim removed 6 bases at V and 5 bases at J, leaving 1 base unmatched. Germline CDR1 is MNHEY and CDR2 is SMNVEV (reference sequence). CDR3 size: 12 residues. The CDR3 bases are TGTGCCAGCAGGACTAGCGTAGATACGCAGTATTTT. Amino acid sequence: CASRTSVDTQYF.

This clonotype showed up just a few times. The genes are TRBV27 and TRBJ2-5, with 8 positions matching TRBD1. The ends lost 5 bases at V and 3 bases at J; junction bases unmatched: 11. The CDR3 is made up of 16 amino acids. Germline CDR1 is MNHEY and CDR2 is SMNVEV (reference sequence). The CDR3 protein is CASSPRTGRREETQYF. CDR3 bases: TGTGCCAGCAGTCCCCGGACAGGGAGAAGGGAAGAGACCCAGTACTTC.

This clonotype has a count of ten or more. The chain joins TRBV12-3 or TRBV12-4 to TRBJ2-7, with D perhaps matching TRBD2 (5 bases). The V end was cut by 9 bases, the J end by 3 bases, with 21 bases between. CDR3 length: 15 amino acids. The DNA of the CDR3 is TGTGCCAGTAGATCCCAGGCCGGGAACCGCTACGAGCAGTACTTC. This gives the protein CASRSQAGNRYEQYF.

J is TRBJ2-3 and V is TRBV9; 7 bases are a match to TRBD1. Germline CDR1 is SGDLS and CDR2 is YYNGEE. V lost 1 base and J lost 1; bases outside the gene matches: 3. This CDR3 has 15 amino acids. CDR3 coding DNA: TGTGCCAGCAGCGTAAGAGGGGGCGGCACAGATACGCAGTATTTT. It specifies CASSVRGGGTDTQYF. Variable domain in full (rest from reference TRBV9 and TRBJ2-3): DSGVTQTPKHLITATGQRVTLRCSPRSGDLSVYWYQQSLDQGLQFLIQYYNGEERAKGNILERFSAQQFPDLHSELNLSSLELGDSALYFCASSVRGGGTDTQYFGPGTRLTVL.

In this sample, this clonotype turned up a few times. The chain employs TRBV29-1 and TRBJ2-3, with a weak D call TRBD2 (5 bases). Germline CDR1 SQVTM, CDR2 ANQGSEA. The length of the CDR3 is 10 residues. Trimming took 4 bases from V and 9 from J, leaving 8 bases between them. The CDR3 reads CSVGGPTQYF. The CDR3 nucleotides are TGCAGCGTTGGCGGGCCGACGCAGTATTTT.

The table lists this clonotype with a few counts. This chain connects TRBV5-5 to TRBJ1-2; a weak D match, TRBD1 (5 bases). The CDR3 is made up of 15 amino acids. The germline gives CDR1 SGHKS, CDR2 YYEKEE (reference sequence). V shed 0 bases and J shed 1 base, with 10 bases lying between them. In nucleotides, the CDR3 is TGTGCCAGCAGCTTGGCGGGGGGTCTTAACTATGGCTACACCTTC. Encoded protein: CASSLAGGLNYGYTF. Drawing the rest from reference TRBV5-5 and TRBJ1-2, the complete variable domain is DAGVTQSPTHLIKTRGQQVTLRCSPISGHKSVSWYQQVLGQGPQFIFQYYEKEERGRGNFPDRFSARQFPNYSSELNVNALLLGDSALYLCASSLAGGLNYGYTFGSGTRLTVV.

This clonotype was seen many times. This chain uses TRBV15 with TRBJ2-7; 13 nucleotides agree with TRBD2. The CDR3 spans 16 residues. Trimming cost V 3 bases and J 4 bases; bases outside gene matches: 6. CDR1 is LNHNV and CDR2 is YYDKDF in the germline V gene (reference sequence). The CDR3 nucleotides read TGTGCCACCAGCAGGAACCCGGGACTAGCGGGATACGAGCAGTACTTC. As protein: CATSRNPGLAGYEQYF.

The J gene is TRBJ2-1, the V gene TRBV5-1, with 11 bases lining up with TRBD2. The CDR3 length is 23 residues. Germline CDR1 SGHRS, CDR2 YFSETQ. V dropped 1 base and J dropped 0; count of bases not matched to a gene: 21. In DNA, the CDR3 is TGCGCCAGCAGCTTGTGGGCCAGGGGGCGGCTAGCGGGAGGCCGGGGCTCCTACAATGAGCAGTTCTTC. Translation: CASSLWARGRLAGGRGSYNEQFF.

This clonotype has a count of ten or more. The genes are TRBV5-6 and TRBJ2-1, with TRBD2 matching over 9 bases. Trimming removed 4 bases from V and 1 base from J; junction bases left unmatched: 6. Germline V gene data show CDR1 as SGHDT and CDR2 as YYEEEE. The CDR3 has 16 amino acids. The CDR3 DNA sequence: TGTGCCAGCAGCCGGAATAGCGGGAGTTCCTACAATGAGCAGTTCTTC. Amino acid sequence: CASSRNSGSSYNEQFF.

V gene TRBV14 combines with J gene TRBJ2-3; no definite D call. CDR3 length equals 14 residues. From germline, CDR1 is SGHDN and CDR2 FVKESK. Trimming took 1 base from V and 6 from J, leaving 11 bases between them. Written as DNA, the CDR3 is TGTGCCAGCAGCCAAGCTGGGCTATCCGATACGCAGTATTTT. Its protein is CASSQAGLSDTQYF.

In this sample, this clonotype turned up many times. The rearrangement joins TRBV20-1 to TRBJ2-7; 10 nucleotides agree with TRBD2. The ends lost 4 bases at V and 7 bases at J; junction bases unmatched: 13. The CDR3 contains 15 residues. Germline CDR1 reads DFQATT; CDR2 reads SNEGSKA (reference sequence). CDR3 in amino acids: CSATQVASGSGEQYF. The CDR3 region has the DNA TGCAGTGCTACCCAGGTGGCTAGCGGGAGCGGGGAGCAGTACTTC.

The gene calls are TRBV6-2 or TRBV6-3 and TRBJ1-3; D remains unclear. V was pared by 7 bases and J by 1 base, with 8 bases between. This CDR3 spans 13 amino acids. From germline, CDR1 is MNHEY and CDR2 SVGEGT. CDR3: CASTGTSGNTIYF. Written as DNA, the CDR3 is TGTGCCAGCACGGGCACTTCTGGAAACACCATATATTTT.

V gene TRBV19 combines with J gene TRBJ2-1; a possible D gene is TRBD1 (6 bases). Trimming pared 9 bases from V and 8 bases from J, leaving 17 bases between. There are 13 residues in the CDR3. Germline CDR1 and CDR2: LNHDA and SQIVND (reference sequence). CDR3 sequence reads: CASSGTISHEQFF. In DNA form, the CDR3 reads TGTGCCAGCTCCGGGACAATTTCCCATGAGCAGTTCTTC.

The chain is built from TRBV19 and TRBJ2-3, with 7 bases lining up with TRBD2. Germline trimming cut 6 bases from V and 6 bases from J; bases unmatched to any gene: 6. Germline V gene lookup returns CDR1 LNHDA and CDR2 SQIVND (reference sequence). This CDR3 spans 13 amino acids. CDR3 nucleotide sequence: TGTGCCAGTAGCCCATCTAGCGGTGATACGCAGTATTTT. As protein: CASSPSSGDTQYF.

There are many counts of this clonotype. The rearrangement uses TRBV2 and TRBJ2-1, with 8 bases aligning to TRBD1. The germline V gene encodes CDR1 SNHLY and CDR2 FYNNEI. This CDR3 region has 18 residues. The V segment lost 9 bases and the J segment 0 bases; nucleotides outside the gene matches: 16. The CDR3 loop reads CARSDVPGQVTSYNEQFF. CDR3 nucleotides: TGTGCCAGGAGCGACGTCCCGGGACAGGTGACCTCCTACAATGAGCAGTTCTTC. The full variable domain, its missing parts supplied by reference TRBV2 and TRBJ2-1, is EPEVTQTPSHQVTQMGQEVILRCVPISNHLYFYWYRQILGQKVEFLVSFYNNEISEKSEIFDDQFSVERPDGSNFTLKIRSTKLEDSAMYFCARSDVPGQVTSYNEQFFGPGTRLTVL.